The rows below give T cell receptor beta chains drawn from one sample of a study of blood T cell repertoires in COVID-19. Generated by immunoSEQ multiplex PCR, the TCRdb table keeps only in-frame clones and is missing some. The sample contains tens of thousands of clones, about four fifths of which appear only once. The source material was peripheral blood. Source of these receptors: a woman of 80 years or more with active or convalescent COVID-19. Each CDR3 is given with its conserved first and last residue. A D gene is named only where the DNA matches it firmly. The size field is filled for only some rows; it gives once, few, many or a size class.

NA	NA	TRBV19	TRBJ1-6	TGTGCCAGTAGTCACAGGCAGGGCGGTTCACCCCTCCACTTT	CASSHRQGGSPLHF
NA	NA	TRBV7-2	TRBJ2-7	TGTGCCAGCAGCTCTGCCGGGAACTACGAGCAGTACTTC	CASSSAGNYEQYF
NA	NA	TRBV9	TRBJ2-7	TGTGCCAGCAGCGTAGGGGAACAGGGATGGGGTGGTCTCGGCGAGCAGTACTTC	CASSVGEQGWGGLGEQYF
few	NA	TRBV5-8	TRBJ1-2	TGTGCCAGCAGTTACCAGGGGTACGACTATGGCTACACCTTC	CASSYQGYDYGYTF
NA	NA	TRBV27	TRBJ1-6	TGTGCCAGCAGTTTCAGGACAGATAATTCACCCCTCCACTTT	CASSFRTDNSPLHF
NA	TRBD2	TRBV7-2	TRBJ2-1	TGTGCCAGCAGCTCAGGACTAGCGGGGGGCCATTCTCCGTACAATGAGCAGTTCTTC	CASSSGLAGGHSPYNEQFF
NA	NA	TRBV2	TRBJ1-3	TGTGCCAGCACCCGCGTCTCTGGAAACACCATATATTTT	CASTRVSGNTIYF
NA	TRBD1	TRBV4-1	TRBJ2-1	TGCGCCAGCAGCTCGCACCGGGACAGGGTCCGCAATGAGCAGTTCTTC	CASSSHRDRVRNEQFF
NA	NA	TRBV7-8	TRBJ2-5	TGTGCCAGCAGCTCGGGGACAACACGGGAGACCCAGTACTTC	CASSSGTTRETQYF
many	NA	TRBV4-3	TRBJ2-1	TGCGCCAGCAGCCAAGATCTAGGGGGGGAATACAATGAGCAGTTCTTC	CASSQDLGGEYNEQFF
NA	NA	TRBV9	TRBJ2-1	TGTGCCAGCAGCGTCGGAGGGGTAAATGAGCAGTTCTTC	CASSVGGVNEQFF
few	NA	TRBV7-2	TRBJ2-1	TGTGCCAGCAGCTTACTGAATATAGTCCACTCCTACAATGAGCAGTTCTTC	CASSLLNIVHSYNEQFF
NA	NA	TRBV18	TRBJ2-3	TGTGCTTCGCGCCGGGATGCCACCACAGATACGCAGTATTTT	CASRRDATTDTQYF
once	NA	TRBV7-2	TRBJ2-2	TGTGCCAGCAGCTTAGAGCAAGAGCGGCCCCATCGAAACACCGGGGAGCTGTTTTTT	CASSLEQERPHRNTGELFF
NA	TRBD2	TRBV4-3	TRBJ2-1	TGCGCCAGCAGCCAAGATTCCGGCGGGGGGGCCCGAAATGAGCAGTTCTTC	CASSQDSGGGARNEQFF
NA	NA	TRBV27	TRBJ1-3	TGTGCCAGCAGTCAACTTGGGGGGTCTGGAAACACCATATATTTT	CASSQLGGSGNTIYF
NA	NA	TRBV7-2	TRBJ2-1	TGTGCCAGCAGCTTCACGCCGACTTGGCGGGGACGATCCTACAATGAGCAGTTCTTC	CASSFTPTWRGRSYNEQFF
NA	TRBD1	TRBV11-2	TRBJ2-2	TGTGCCAGCAGCTTAGGGGCCGGGGGACAGGCCGGGGAGCTGTTTTTT	CASSLGAGGQAGELFF
NA	TRBD2	TRBV7-8	TRBJ2-2	TGTGCCAGCAGCATGGGGACTAGCGGGTACACCGGGGAGCTGTTTTTT	CASSMGTSGYTGELFF
NA	NA	TRBV28	TRBJ1-5	TGTGCCAGCAGTTTACCTTGGGGGGAGGGTCAGCCCCAGCATTTT	CASSLPWGEGQPQHF
NA	TRBD2	TRBV7-3	TRBJ2-1	TGTGCCAGCAGCTTACTAGCGGGGGTGAATGAGCAGTTCTTC	CASSLLAGVNEQFF
many	TRBD2	TRBV5-4	TRBJ2-7	TGTGCCAGCAGCTCTAAGGGAGCGGGGGGTGGATCTGCGTACGAGCAGTACTTC	CASSSKGAGGGSAYEQYF